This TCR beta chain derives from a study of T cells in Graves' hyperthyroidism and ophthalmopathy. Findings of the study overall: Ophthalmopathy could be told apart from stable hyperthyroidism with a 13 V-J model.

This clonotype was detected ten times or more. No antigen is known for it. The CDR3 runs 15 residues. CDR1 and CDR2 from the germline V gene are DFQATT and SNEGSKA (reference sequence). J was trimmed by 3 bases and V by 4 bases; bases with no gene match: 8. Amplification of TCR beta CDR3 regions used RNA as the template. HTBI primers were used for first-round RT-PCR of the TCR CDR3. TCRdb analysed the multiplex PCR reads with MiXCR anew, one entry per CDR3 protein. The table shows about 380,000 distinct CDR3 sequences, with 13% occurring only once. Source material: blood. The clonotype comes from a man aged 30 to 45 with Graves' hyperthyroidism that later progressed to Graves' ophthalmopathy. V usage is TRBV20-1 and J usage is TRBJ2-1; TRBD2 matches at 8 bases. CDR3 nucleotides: TGCAGTGCTACCCCCGGGACTAGAGGCTACAATGAGCAGTTCTTC. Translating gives CSATPGTRGYNEQFF.